This TCR beta chain is drawn from a study of cytomegalovirus exposure and HLA in healthy donors. The study's findings and limits: 164 TCR beta chains were listed as cytomegalovirus-associated. Earlier analysis looked at TCR beta V segments, and most were productive about 87% or about 30% of the time. A missense variant in DCLRE1C was later tied to TCR beta V- and J-gene trimming. DRB1 showed the most TCR associations and HLA-C the fewest in a later analysis, as rates varied by HLA locus.

Remarks on this clone: What it recognizes is unknown.

PCR was performed using 60 Vbeta and 13 Jbeta primers. Sequenced by immunoSEQ multiplex PCR; TCRdb stores in-frame clones only, minus some. The sample yields about 150,000 clones, 77% seen once. The sequence was obtained from a woman in her 30s in good health and CMV-seropositive. Source material: PBMCs.

CDR3 coding DNA: TGCGCCAGCAGCTTGTCCGACAGCTTTAATGAAAAACTGTTTTTT. Its protein is CASSLSDSFNEKLFF. This chain uses TRBV5-1 with TRBJ1-4; D is perhaps TRBD1 (5 bases). CDR1 SGHRS and CDR2 YFSETQ come from the germline V gene. Trimming pared 1 base from V and 4 bases from J, leaving 11 bases between. The CDR3 length is 15 residues.